This T cell receptor beta chain emerged from a study of OX40 agonist ivuxolimab in advanced cancers. Germline lookup yields CDR1 SGHDT and CDR2 YYEEEE. The trim removed 3 bases at V and 0 bases at J, leaving 12 bases unmatched. The CDR3 covers 19 residues. Profiled with immunoSEQ multiplex PCR; TCRdb holds only in-frame clones, not every one. Among 65,000 or so clones, around 83% were seen once, and the ten largest hold less than 5%. Here the sequenced sample was CD4+ or CD8+ T cells sorted from blood, taken in a trial of the OX40 agonist ivuxolimab. The TCR originated in an adult with an advanced solid tumor such as melanoma, head and neck, liver or kidney cancer. The chain recombines TRBV5-6 with TRBJ1-6; 7 bases agree with TRBD1. The CDR3 protein is CASSSPTGRASSYNSPLHF. CDR3 nucleotide sequence: TGTGCCAGCAGCTCACCGACAGGGAGGGCCAGCTCCTATAATTCACCCCTCCACTTT. Looking up the rest from reference TRBV5-6 and TRBJ1-6 gives the full variable domain: DAGVTQSPTHLIKTRGQQVTLRCSPKSGHDTVSWYQQALGQGPQFIFQYYEEEERQRGNFPDRFSGHQFPNYSSELNVNALLLGDSALYLCASSSPTGRASSYNSPLHFGNGTRLTVT.